This TCR beta chain was sequenced during a study of a mutant IDH1 vaccine in newly diagnosed glioma. Study-level information: Of the patients given treatment, roughly 60% were male and 37.5% were female, and a mean age of around 38 years was recorded. Pretreatment consisted of radiotherapy, temozolomide, or both, with most receiving both.

Trimming took off 3 bases at V and 7 bases at J, with 14 bases between the two ends. This CDR3 is built from 13 residues. Per the germline V gene, CDR1 is SGHRS and CDR2 is YFSETQ. Time point of the sample: baseline, week 1 (first vaccination visit). Treatment noted: pre-vaccination baseline after standard-of-care therapy. New astrocytomas of WHO grade 3 or 4 that were IDH1-mutant and ATRX-lost were found in the donors. Assay: immunoSEQ multiplex PCR; the TCRdb copy retains only in-frame clones and omits some. Seen here are about 98,000 clones, around 90% observed once, and the top ten hold roughly 0.58%.

The source of this sequence is a woman aged 45-60 years with glioma. The chain recombines TRBV5-1 with TRBJ2-7; TRBD1 might be the D (5 bases). This material consisted of PBMCs, taken from a glioma patient treated with radiotherapy, temozolomide or both. CDR3 in DNA: TGCGCCAGCAGCTCACAACAGGTAAAGGAGCAGTACTTC. Amino acid sequence: CASSSQQVKEQYF.